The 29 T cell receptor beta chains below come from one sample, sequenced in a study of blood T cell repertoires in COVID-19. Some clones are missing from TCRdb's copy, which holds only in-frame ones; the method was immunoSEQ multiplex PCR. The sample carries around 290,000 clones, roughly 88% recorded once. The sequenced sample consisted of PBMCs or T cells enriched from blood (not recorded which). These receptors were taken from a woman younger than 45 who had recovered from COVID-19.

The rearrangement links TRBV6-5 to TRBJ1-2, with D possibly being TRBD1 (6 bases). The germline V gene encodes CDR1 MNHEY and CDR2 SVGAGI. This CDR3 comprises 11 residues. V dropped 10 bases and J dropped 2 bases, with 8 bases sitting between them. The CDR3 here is CATGQNYGYTF. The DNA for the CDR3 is TGTGCCACTGGACAGAACTATGGCTACACCTTC.

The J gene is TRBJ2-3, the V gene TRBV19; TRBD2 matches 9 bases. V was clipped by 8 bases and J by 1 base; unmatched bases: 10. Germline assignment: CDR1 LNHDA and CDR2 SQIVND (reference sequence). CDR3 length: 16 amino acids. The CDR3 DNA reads TGTGCCAGTCAAACAATAGCGGGAGTAGGCACAGATACGCAGTATTTT. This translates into CASQTIAGVGTDTQYF. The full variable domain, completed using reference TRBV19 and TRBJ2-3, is DGGITQSPKYLFRKEGQNVTLSCEQNLNHDAMYWYRQDPGQGLRLIYYSQIVNDFQKGDIAEGYSVSREKKESFPLTVTSAQKNPTAFYLCASQTIAGVGTDTQYFGPGTRLTVL.

CDR3 nucleotides: TGTGCCAGCAGCGGGTACCGGGGGACCCAGTACTTC. Translation gives CASSGYRGTQYF. J is TRBJ2-5 and V is TRBV6-5; TRBD2 might be the D (5 bases). The CDR3 has 12 residues. Germline values: CDR1 MNHEY, CDR2 SVGAGI. V gave up 6 bases and J gave up 7 bases, with 12 bases separating them.

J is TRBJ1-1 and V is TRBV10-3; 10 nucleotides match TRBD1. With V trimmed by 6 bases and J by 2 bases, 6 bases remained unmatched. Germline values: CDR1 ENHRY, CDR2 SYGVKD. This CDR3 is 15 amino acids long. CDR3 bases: TGTGCCATCAGGAACCGGGACAGGGGTAACACTGAAGCTTTCTTT. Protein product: CAIRNRDRGNTEAFF.

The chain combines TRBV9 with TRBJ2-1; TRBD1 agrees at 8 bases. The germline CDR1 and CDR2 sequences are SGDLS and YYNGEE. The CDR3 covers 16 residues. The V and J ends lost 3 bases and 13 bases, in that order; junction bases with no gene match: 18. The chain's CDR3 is CASSADGTGALFGQFF. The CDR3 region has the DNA TGTGCCAGCAGCGCGGATGGGACAGGTGCTTTGTTTGGACAGTTCTTC.

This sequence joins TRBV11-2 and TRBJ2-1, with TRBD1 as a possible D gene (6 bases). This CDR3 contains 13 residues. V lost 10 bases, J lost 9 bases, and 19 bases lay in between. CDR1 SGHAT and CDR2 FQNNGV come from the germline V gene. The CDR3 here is CAIPISRGGEQFF. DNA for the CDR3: TGTGCCATCCCCATTAGCAGGGGTGGTGAGCAGTTCTTC.

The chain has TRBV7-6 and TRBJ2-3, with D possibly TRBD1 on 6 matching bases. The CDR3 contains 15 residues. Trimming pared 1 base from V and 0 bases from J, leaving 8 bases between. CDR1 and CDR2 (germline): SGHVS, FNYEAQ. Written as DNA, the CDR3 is TGTGCCAGCAGCTTAGGGACAGCTAGCACAGATACGCAGTATTTT. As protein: CASSLGTASTDTQYF.

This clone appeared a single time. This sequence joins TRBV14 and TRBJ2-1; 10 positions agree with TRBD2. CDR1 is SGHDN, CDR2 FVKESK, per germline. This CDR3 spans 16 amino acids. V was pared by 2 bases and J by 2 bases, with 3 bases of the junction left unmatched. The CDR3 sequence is CASSQPSGRPYNEQFF. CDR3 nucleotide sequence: TGTGCCAGCAGCCAACCTAGCGGGAGACCCTACAATGAGCAGTTCTTC.

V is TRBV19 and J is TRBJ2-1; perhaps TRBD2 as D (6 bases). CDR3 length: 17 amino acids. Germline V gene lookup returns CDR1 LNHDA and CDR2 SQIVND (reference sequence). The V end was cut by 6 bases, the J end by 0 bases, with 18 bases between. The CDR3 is CASRLIAASSSYNEQFF. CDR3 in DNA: TGTGCCAGTAGATTGATAGCGGCGTCCAGCTCCTACAATGAGCAGTTCTTC.

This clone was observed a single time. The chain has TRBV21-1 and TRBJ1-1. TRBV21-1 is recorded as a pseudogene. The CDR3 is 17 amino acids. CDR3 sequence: CASSKAKNQGGEAEAFF. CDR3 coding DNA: TGTGCCAGCAGCAAAGCTAAGAACCAGGGAGGGGAGGCTGAAGCTTTCTTT.

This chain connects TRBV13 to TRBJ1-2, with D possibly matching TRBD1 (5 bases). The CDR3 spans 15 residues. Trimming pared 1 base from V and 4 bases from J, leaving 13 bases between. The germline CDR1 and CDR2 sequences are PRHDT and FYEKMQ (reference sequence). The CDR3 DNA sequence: TGTGCCAGCAGCTTAGCGGCAGGGTTGGTCTATGGCTACACCTTC. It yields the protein CASSLAAGLVYGYTF.

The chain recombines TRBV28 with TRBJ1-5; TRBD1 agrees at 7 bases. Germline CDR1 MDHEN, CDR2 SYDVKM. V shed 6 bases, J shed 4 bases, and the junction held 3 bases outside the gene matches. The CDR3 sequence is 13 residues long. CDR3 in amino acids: CASRLQGNQPQHF. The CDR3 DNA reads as TGTGCCAGCAGATTACAGGGGAATCAGCCCCAGCATTTT.

The CDR3 here is CASSDLGTGPYEQYF. In DNA form, the CDR3 reads TGTGCCAGCAGTGACCTGGGGACAGGGCCCTACGAGCAGTACTTC. This chain connects TRBV6-1 to TRBJ2-7; 9 bases align to TRBD1. The CDR3 has 15 amino acids. CDR1 is MNHNS and CDR2 is SASEGT in the germline V gene. V shed 3 bases and J 2 bases; nucleotides not matched to a gene: 5.

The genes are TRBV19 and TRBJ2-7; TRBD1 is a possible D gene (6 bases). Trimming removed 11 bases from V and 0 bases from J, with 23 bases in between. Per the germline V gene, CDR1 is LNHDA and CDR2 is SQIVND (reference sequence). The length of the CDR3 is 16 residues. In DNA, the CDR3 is TGTGCCTCAGTAGGCCACACACCACAGGGCTCCTACGAGCAGTACTTC. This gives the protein CASVGHTPQGSYEQYF.

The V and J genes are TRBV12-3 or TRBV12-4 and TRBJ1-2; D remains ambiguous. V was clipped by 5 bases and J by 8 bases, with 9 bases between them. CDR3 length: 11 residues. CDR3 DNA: TGTGCCAGCAGTCTTAACAAAGGCTACACCTTC. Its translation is CASSLNKGYTF.

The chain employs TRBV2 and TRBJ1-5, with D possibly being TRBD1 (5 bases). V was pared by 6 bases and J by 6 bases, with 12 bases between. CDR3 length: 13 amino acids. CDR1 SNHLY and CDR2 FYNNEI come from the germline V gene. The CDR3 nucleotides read TGTGCCAGCAGCGGCAGGGATATTCAGCCCCAGCATTTT. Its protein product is CASSGRDIQPQHF.

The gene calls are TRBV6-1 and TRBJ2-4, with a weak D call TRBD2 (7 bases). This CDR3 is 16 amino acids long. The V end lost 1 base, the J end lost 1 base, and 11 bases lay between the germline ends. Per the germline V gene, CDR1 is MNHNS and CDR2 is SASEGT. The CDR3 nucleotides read TGTGCCAGCAGTGAAGGAGAGGGGGGGGCCAAAAACATTCAGTACTTC. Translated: CASSEGEGGAKNIQYF.

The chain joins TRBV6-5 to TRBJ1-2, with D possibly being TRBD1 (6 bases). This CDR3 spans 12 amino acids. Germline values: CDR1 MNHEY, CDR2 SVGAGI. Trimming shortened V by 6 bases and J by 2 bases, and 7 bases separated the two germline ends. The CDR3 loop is CASRQGNYGYTF. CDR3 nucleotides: TGTGCCAGCAGACAGGGAAACTATGGCTACACCTTC.

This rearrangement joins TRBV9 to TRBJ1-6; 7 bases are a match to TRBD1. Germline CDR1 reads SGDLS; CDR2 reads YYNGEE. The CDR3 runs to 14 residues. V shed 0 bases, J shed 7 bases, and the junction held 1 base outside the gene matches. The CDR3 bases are TGTGCCAGCAGCGTAGAACAGGGGAATTCACCCCTCCACTTT. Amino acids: CASSVEQGNSPLHF.

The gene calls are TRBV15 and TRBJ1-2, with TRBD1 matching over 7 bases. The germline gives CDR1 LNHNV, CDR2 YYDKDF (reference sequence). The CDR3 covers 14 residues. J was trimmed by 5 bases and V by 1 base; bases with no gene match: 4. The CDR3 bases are TGTGCCACCAGCAGAGGGGGACAGCTTTATGGCTACACCTTC. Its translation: CATSRGGQLYGYTF.

As DNA, the CDR3 is TGTGCCAGTAGTATAGGCCACCAAGTCGTTAGTGAAGCTTTCTTT. Encoded protein: CASSIGHQVVSEAFF. V usage is TRBV19 and J usage is TRBJ1-1; D unresolved. The germline V and J ends were trimmed by 1 base and 7 bases, with 16 bases remaining between them. The CDR3 covers 15 residues. CDR1 and CDR2 (germline): LNHDA, SQIVND (reference sequence).

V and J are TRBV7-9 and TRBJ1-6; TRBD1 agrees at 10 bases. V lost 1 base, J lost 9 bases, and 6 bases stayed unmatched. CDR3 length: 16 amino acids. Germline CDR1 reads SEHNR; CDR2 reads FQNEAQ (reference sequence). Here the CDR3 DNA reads TGTGCCAGCAGCTTAGTCATGGGACAGGGGTCTTCACCCCTCCACTTT. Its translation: CASSLVMGQGSSPLHF.

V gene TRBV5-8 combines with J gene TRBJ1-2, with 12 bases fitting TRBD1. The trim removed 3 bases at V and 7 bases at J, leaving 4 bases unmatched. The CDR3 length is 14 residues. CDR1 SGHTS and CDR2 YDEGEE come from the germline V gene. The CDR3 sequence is CASSWGTGGSGYTF. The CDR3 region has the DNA TGTGCCAGCAGCTGGGGGACAGGGGGCTCTGGCTACACCTTC.

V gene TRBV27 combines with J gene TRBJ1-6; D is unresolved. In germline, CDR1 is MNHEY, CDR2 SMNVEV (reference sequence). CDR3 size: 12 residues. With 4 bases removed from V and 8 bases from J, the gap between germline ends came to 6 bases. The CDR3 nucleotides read TGTGCCAGCAGTTCCCTACATTCACCCCTCCACTTT. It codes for CASSSLHSPLHF.

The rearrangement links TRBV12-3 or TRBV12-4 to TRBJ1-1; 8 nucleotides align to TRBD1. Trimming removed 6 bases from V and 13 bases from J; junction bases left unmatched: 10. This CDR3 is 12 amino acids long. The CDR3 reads CASSFSGGKDFF. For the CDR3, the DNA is TGTGCCAGCAGCTTTTCAGGGGGCAAGGATTTCTTT.

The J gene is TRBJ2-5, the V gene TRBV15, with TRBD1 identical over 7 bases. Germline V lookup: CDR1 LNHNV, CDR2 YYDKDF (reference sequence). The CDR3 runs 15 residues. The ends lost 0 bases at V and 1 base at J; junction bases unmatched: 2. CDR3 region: CATSRERQGQETQYF. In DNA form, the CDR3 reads TGTGCCACCAGCAGAGAACGACAGGGCCAAGAGACCCAGTACTTC.

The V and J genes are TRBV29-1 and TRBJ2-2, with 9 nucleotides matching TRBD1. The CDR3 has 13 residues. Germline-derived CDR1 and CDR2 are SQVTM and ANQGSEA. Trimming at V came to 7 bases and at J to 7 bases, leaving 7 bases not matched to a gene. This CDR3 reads CSASTGGIGELFF. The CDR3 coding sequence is TGCAGCGCTTCGACAGGGGGAATCGGGGAGCTGTTTTTT.

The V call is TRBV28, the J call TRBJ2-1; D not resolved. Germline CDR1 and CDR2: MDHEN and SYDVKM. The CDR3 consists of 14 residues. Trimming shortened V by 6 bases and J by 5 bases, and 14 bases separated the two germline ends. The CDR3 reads CASRYGVDHNEQFF. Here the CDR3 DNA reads TGTGCCAGCAGGTATGGAGTAGATCACAATGAGCAGTTCTTC.

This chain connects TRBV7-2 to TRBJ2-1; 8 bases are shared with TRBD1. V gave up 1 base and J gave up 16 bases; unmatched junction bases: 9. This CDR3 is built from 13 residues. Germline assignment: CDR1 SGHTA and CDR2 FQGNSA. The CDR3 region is CASSLDRQGRSFF. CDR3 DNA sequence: TGTGCCAGCAGCTTAGACCGACAGGGGAGGTCATTCTTC.